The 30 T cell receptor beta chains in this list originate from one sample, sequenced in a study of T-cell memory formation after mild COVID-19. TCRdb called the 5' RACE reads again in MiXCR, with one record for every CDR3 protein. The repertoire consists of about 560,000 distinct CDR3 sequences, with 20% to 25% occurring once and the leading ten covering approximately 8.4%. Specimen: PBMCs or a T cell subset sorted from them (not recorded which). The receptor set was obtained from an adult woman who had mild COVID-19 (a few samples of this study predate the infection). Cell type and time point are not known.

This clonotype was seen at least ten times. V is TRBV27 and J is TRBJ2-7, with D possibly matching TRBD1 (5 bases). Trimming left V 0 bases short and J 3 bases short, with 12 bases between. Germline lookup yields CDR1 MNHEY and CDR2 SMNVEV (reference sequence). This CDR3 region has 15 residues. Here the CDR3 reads CASSLSQGAIYEQYF. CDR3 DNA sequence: TGTGCCAGCAGTTTATCTCAGGGTGCCATCTACGAGCAGTACTTC.

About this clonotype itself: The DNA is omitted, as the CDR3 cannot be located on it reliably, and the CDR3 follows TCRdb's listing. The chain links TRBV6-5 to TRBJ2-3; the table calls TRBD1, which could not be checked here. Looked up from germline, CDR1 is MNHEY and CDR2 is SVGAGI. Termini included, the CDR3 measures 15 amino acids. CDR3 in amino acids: CASSSSGQLTDTQYF.

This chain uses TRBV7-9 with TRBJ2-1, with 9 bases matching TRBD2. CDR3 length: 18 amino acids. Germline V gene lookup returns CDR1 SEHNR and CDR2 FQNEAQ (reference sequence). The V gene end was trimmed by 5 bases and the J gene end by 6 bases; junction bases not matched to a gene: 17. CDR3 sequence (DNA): TGTGCCAGCAGCGCACCGTCCCTCTTAGCGGGAGTCGTCAATGAGCAGTTCTTC. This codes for CASSAPSLLAGVVNEQFF.

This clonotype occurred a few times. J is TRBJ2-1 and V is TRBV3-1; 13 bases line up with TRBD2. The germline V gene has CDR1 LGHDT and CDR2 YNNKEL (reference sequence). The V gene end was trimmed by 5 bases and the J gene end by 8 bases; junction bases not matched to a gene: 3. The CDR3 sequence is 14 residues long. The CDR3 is CASSVLAGGYEQFF. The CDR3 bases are TGTGCCAGCAGCGTACTAGCGGGAGGGTATGAGCAGTTCTTC.

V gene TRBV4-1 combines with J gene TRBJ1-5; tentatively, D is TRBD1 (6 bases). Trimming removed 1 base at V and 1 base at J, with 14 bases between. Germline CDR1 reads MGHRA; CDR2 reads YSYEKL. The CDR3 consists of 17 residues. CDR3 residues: CASSQGPGQRSNQPQHF. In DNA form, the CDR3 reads TGCGCCAGCAGCCAAGGGCCTGGACAGAGAAGCAATCAGCCCCAGCATTTT.

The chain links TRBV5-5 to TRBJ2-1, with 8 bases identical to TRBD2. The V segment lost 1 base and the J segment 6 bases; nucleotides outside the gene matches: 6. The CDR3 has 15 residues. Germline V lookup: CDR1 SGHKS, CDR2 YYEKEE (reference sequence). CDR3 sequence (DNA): TGTGCCAGCAGCTTGTTAGCGGGGCTGTCCAATGAGCAGTTCTTC. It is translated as CASSLLAGLSNEQFF. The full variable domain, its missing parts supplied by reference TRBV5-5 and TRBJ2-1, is DAGVTQSPTHLIKTRGQQVTLRCSPISGHKSVSWYQQVLGQGPQFIFQYYEKEERGRGNFPDRFSARQFPNYSSELNVNALLLGDSALYLCASSLLAGLSNEQFFGPGTRLTVL.

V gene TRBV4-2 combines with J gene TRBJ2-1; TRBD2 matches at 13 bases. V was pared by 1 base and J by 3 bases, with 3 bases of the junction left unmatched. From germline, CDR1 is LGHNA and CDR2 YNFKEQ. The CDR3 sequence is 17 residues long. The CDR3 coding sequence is TGTGCCAGCAGCCAAGTGACTAGCGGGAGGATCTACAATGAGCAGTTCTTC. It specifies CASSQVTSGRIYNEQFF.

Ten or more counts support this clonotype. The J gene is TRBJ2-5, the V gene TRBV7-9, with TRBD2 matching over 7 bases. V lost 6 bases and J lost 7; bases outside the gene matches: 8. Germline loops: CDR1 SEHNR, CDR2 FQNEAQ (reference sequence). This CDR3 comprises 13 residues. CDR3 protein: CASRDGLGLTQYF. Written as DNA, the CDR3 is TGTGCCAGCAGAGATGGACTAGGTTTGACCCAGTACTTC.

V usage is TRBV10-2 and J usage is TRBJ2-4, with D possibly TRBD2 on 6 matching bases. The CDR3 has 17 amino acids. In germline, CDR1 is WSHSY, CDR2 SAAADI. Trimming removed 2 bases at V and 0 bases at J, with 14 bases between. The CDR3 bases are TGCGCCAGCAGTGAGAGTCAGACTAGACTAGCCAAAAACATTCAGTACTTC. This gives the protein CASSESQTRLAKNIQYF.

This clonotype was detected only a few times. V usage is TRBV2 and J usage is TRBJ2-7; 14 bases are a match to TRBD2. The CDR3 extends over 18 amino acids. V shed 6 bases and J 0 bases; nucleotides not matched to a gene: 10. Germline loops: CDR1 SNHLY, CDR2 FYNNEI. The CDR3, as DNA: TGTGCCAGCAGGAGCCAGGGACTAGCGGGGGAATTCTCCTACGAGCAGTACTTC. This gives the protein CASRSQGLAGEFSYEQYF. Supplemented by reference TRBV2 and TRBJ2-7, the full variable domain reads EPEVTQTPSHQVTQMGQEVILRCVPISNHLYFYWYRQILGQKVEFLVSFYNNEISEKSEIFDDQFSVERPDGSNFTLKIRSTKLEDSAMYFCASRSQGLAGEFSYEQYFGPGTRLTVT.

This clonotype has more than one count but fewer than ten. As DNA, the CDR3 is TGCAGCGTTCTGGAGGTGTCAATGGAGCAGTTCTTC. Amino acid sequence: CSVLEVSMEQFF. The rearrangement links TRBV29-1 to TRBJ2-1; D perhaps matches TRBD2 (5 bases). Trimming left V 5 bases short and J 10 bases short, with 15 bases between. In germline, CDR1 is SQVTM, CDR2 ANQGSEA. This CDR3 has 12 amino acids.

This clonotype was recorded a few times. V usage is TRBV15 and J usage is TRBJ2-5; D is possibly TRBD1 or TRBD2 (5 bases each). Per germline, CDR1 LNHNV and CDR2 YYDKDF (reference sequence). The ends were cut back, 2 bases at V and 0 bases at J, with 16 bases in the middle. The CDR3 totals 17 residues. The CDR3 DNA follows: TGTGCCACCAGCAGACTACTGAGGGGTTCGTACCAAGAGACCCAGTACTTC. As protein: CATSRLLRGSYQETQYF.

The chain's CDR3 is CASSPLENYGYTF. The CDR3 DNA sequence: TGTGCCAGCTCACCATTGGAGAACTATGGCTACACCTTC. This chain joins TRBV18 and TRBJ1-2, with no clear D. Germline V CDR1 and CDR2: KGHSH, LQKENI. V was cut by 2 bases and J by 2 bases, with 6 bases left in between. The CDR3 spans 13 residues.

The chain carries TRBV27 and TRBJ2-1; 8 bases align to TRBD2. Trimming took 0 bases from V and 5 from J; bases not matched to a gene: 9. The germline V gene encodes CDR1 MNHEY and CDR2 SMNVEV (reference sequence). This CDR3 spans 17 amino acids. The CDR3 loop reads CASSLSSGGARNNEQFF. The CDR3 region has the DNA TGTGCCAGCAGTTTATCGAGCGGGGGTGCCCGAAACAATGAGCAGTTCTTC.

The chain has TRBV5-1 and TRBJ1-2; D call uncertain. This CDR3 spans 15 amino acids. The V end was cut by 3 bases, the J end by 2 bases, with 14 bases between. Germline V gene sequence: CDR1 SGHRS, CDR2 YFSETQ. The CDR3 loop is CASSSRERLNYGYTF. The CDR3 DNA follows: TGCGCCAGCAGCTCCCGGGAGAGGCTCAACTATGGCTACACCTTC.

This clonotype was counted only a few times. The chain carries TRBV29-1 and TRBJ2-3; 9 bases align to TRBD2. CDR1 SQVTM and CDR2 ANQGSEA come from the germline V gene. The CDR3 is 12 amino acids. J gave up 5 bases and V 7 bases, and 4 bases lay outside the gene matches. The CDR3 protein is CSGGGGVDTQYF. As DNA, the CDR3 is TGCAGCGGCGGCGGGGGGGTAGATACGCAGTATTTT.

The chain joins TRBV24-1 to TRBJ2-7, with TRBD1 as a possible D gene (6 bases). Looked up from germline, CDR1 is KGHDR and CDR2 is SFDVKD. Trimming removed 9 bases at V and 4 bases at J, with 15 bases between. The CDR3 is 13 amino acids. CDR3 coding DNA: TGTGCCACCCGACCCGGACAGACATACGAGCAGTACTTC. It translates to CATRPGQTYEQYF.

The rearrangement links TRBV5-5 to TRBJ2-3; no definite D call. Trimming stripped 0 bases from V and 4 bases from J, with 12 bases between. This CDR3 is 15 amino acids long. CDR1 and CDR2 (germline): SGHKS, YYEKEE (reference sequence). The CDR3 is CASSLASQWADTQYF. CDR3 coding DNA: TGTGCCAGCAGCTTGGCCAGCCAGTGGGCAGATACGCAGTATTTT.

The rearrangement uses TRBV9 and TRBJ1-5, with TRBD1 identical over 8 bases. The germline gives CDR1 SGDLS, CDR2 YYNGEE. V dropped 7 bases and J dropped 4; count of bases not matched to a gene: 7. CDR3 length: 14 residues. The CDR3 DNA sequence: TGTGCCAGCGGACAGGGTGTGGGAAATCAGCCCCAGCATTTT. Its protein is CASGQGVGNQPQHF.

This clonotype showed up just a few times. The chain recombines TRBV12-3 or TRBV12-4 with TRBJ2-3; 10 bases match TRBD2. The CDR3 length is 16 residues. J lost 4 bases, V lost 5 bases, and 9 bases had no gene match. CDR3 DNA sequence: TGTGCCAGCAGTACCCTAGCGGGAGTCGGGGCAGATACGCAGTATTTT. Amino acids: CASSTLAGVGADTQYF.

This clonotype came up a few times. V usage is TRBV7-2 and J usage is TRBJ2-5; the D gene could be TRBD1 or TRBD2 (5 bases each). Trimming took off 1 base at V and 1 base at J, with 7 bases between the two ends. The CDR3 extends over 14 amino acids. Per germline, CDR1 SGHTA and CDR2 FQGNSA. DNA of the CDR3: TGTGCCAGCAGCTTAGGGGACGCCCAAGAGACCCAGTACTTC. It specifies CASSLGDAQETQYF.

This CDR3 is CSVGGGTEAFF. The DNA of the CDR3 is TGCAGCGTTGGGGGCGGGACAGAAGCTTTCTTT. This rearrangement joins TRBV29-1 to TRBJ1-1, with TRBD1 as a possible D gene (6 bases). CDR1 SQVTM and CDR2 ANQGSEA come from the germline V gene. The germline V and J ends were trimmed by 4 bases and 8 bases, with 11 bases remaining between them. This CDR3 region has 11 residues.

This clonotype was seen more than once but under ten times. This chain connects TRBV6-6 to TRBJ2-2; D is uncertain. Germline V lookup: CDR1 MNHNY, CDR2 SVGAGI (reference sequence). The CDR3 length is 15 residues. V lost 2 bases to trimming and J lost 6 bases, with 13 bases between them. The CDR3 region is CASSYRQPASGELFF. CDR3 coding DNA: TGTGCCAGCAGTTACCGGCAGCCGGCGTCCGGGGAGCTGTTTTTT.

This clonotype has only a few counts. The CDR3 loop is CAISVQLAGGGEQFF. The CDR3 DNA is TGTGCCATCAGTGTTCAGTTGGCAGGGGGCGGTGAGCAGTTCTTC. The rearrangement joins TRBV10-3 to TRBJ2-1, with TRBD1 matching over 8 bases. Germline V gene data show CDR1 as ENHRY and CDR2 as SYGVKD. The CDR3 consists of 15 residues. J was trimmed by 9 bases and V by 4 bases; bases with no gene match: 11.

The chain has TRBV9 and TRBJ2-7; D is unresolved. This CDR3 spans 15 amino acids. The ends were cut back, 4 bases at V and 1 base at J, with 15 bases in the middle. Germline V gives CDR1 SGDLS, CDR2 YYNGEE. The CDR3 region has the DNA TGTGCCAGCAGCCCCACTGGGCGGAAATCCTACGAGCAGTACTTC. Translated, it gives CASSPTGRKSYEQYF.

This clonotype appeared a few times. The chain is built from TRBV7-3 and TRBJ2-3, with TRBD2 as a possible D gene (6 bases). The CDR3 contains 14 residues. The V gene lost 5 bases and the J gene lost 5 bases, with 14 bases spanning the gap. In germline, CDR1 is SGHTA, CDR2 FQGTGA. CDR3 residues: CASSPYGGLDTQYF. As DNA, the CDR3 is TGTGCCAGCAGCCCCTACGGAGGGTTAGATACGCAGTATTTT.

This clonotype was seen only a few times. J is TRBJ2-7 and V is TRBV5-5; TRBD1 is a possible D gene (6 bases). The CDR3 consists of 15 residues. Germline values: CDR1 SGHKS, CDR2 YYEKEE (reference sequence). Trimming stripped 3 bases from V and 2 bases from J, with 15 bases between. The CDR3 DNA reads TGTGCCAGCAGCTCAAACCCGGACAGTACCTACGAGCAGTACTTC. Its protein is CASSSNPDSTYEQYF.

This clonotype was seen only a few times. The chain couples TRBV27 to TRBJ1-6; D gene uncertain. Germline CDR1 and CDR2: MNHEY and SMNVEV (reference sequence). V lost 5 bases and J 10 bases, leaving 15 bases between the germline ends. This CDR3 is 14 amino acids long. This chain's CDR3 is CASSTTVGRSPLHF. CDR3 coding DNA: TGTGCCAGCAGTACCACGGTGGGTAGATCACCCCTCCACTTT.

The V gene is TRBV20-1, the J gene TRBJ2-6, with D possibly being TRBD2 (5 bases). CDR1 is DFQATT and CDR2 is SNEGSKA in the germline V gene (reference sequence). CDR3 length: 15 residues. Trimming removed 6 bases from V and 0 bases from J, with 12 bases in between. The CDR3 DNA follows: TGCAGTGCCCGCGAGGGTAGCTCTGGGGCCAACGTCCTGACTTTC. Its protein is CSAREGSSGANVLTF.

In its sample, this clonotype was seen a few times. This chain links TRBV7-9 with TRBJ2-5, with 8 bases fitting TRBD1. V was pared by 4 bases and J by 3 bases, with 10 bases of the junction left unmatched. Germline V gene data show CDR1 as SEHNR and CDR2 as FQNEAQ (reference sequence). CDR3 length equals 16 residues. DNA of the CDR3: TGTGCCAGCAGCTCGGGGCCGACAGGGGACGAAGAGACCCAGTACTTC. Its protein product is CASSSGPTGDEETQYF. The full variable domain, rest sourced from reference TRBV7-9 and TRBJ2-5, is DTGVSQNPRHKITKRGQNVTFRCDPISEHNRLYWYRQTLGQGPEFLTYFQNEAQLEKSRLLSDRFSAERPKGSFSTLEIQRTEQGDSAMYLCASSSGPTGDEETQYFGPGTRLLVL.